This entry features one T cell receptor (beta chain) sequence. Its recognized antigen is unknown. Per-base qualities were not stored, and no clone one base away is much larger. The germline ends are 9 bases apart after V is trimmed by 3 bases and J by 5 bases. The CDR3 has 13 amino acids, counting the end cysteine and phenylalanine. Kept here is only the CDR3 DNA, which spans 39 bases and is read in frame from base 1. Reading the germline V gene gives CDR1 KGHSH and CDR2 LQKENI. The method behind the library was the immunoSEQ multiplex PCR assay. For the multiplex PCR, a mixture combining 60 forward primers for TCR Vbeta segments and 13 reverse primers for TCR Jbeta segments was used. The CDR3 region of rearranged TCR beta genes was amplified from genomic DNA with a multiplex PCR assay. The amplified TCR beta libraries were sequenced on the Illumina HiSeq System as 87-base-pair reads. The source study handled its data this way. A later analysis tallied roughly 76 million unique TCR beta chains across the 650 to 750 repertoires, and around 9.9 million of those chains were shared by two or more donors. To remove PCR and sequencing errors, raw reads were error-corrected and collapsed into unique sequences using a nearest-neighbor algorithm that merged closely related sequences. Alignment of CDR3 sequences to IMGT reference sequences was used to assign V, D and J gene segments. Each retained sequence needed at least a six-nucleotide match to both a V gene segment and a J gene segment. Rearrangements were classified as productive when the CDR3 lacked stop codons and remained in frame with V and J, and all other rearrangements were classified as non-productive. CDR3 was defined according to IMGT convention as the region running from the second conserved V-encoded cysteine to the conserved J-encoded phenylalanine. The earlier analysis of a few hundred of the donors excluded any sequence lacking an unambiguous match to a single V gene segment. An earlier analysis of several hundred of the donors called V segments functional above 56.7% productive rearrangements and segregating when the between-donor standard deviation exceeded 5%. To diagnose cytomegalovirus status from the catalog of TCR beta chain sequences, a statistical classification framework was built. In a later analysis, V and J genes were assigned by comparing TCR nucleotide sequences against IMGT/GENE-DB human TR gene sequences. Using the TCRdist pipeline, a later analysis assigned CDR3 sequences along with most-parsimonious VDJ recombination scenarios. In a later analysis, each TCR beta chain was defined by its CDR3 amino acid sequence together with its V-gene family, and reads without a unique V-gene family were excluded. A later analysis removed 592 highly shared, low-generation-probability nucleotide sequences to deal with suspected cross-contamination and a sequencing artifact. For each public chain, a later analysis derived a clonal expansion index from normalized ranks of inferred template counts within each repertoire. In a later analysis, generation probabilities were computed using a VDJ recombination model fitted to out-of-frame rearrangements, and the results were checked against IGoR. In a later analysis, hypergeometric tests were used to score TCR-TCR, TCR-HLA and TCR-CMV co-occurrence, with a repertoire-size bias correction applied to TCR pairs. False discovery rates were estimated in a later analysis by permuting HLA or CMV assignments 20 times. In a later analysis, co-occurring TCRs were grouped with DBSCAN, and TCRdist sequence similarity was added when clustering was performed within HLA-allele-positive subsets. Repertoires with fewer than 30,000 or more than 120,000 public chains were left out of co-occurrence clustering, as were about 5 repertoires with anomalous nucleotide sharing. The clones in this table, taken by TCRdb from immuneACCESS, are in-frame only. Not every clone is retained; where verified, under half of the shortfall comes from an unresolved V gene, and the cause of the rest is unknown. V, J and clone size are taken as reported in that table, and D and trimming were inferred from the DNA itself. Recorded for this sample are under 150,000 clones; about 61% of them occurred a single time. Clones ranked in the top ten supply about 8.6% of the sample.

The data belong to a study of cytomegalovirus exposure and HLA in healthy donors (dated by TCRdb to about 2017). In terms of the full investigation: According to an earlier analysis of several hundred of the donors, some 180 million T cells yielded 117 million unique TCR beta sequences and about 280 Gb of sequence data. An early release covering approximately 600 HLA-typed donors comprised 250 to 350 gigabases of sequencing data and around 86 million unique TCR sequences. Among the roughly 380 genotyped donors, roughly 80% belonged to the genetic ancestry cluster associated with self-reported Caucasian donors. The study aimed to test whether signatures of past pathogen exposure could be identified by cataloging public T cell receptors. Using immunosequencing, the study profiled T cell repertoires from fewer than 850 subjects and related those repertoires to cytomegalovirus serostatus. A separate validation cohort of more than 100 different subjects was used in addition to the 666-subject first cohort. The study combined high-throughput TCR immunosequencing, statistical association of individual TCRs with disease status, and machine learning to predict cytomegalovirus infection status. In a later analysis, previously published TCR beta repertoires from about 670 donors were re-analyzed and high-resolution HLA genotyping was added so that TCR occurrence patterns could be studied. In the later analysis, no new phenotypic data were used to find candidate immune exposures; instead, reliance was placed on TCR beta sequences and their occurrence across donors. In an earlier analysis of 550 to 700 of the donors, high-throughput TCR beta sequencing was used to judge whether each TCR beta V gene segment behaved as functional or pseudogenic. Donor age, sex, ethnicity and CMV serostatus were compiled together with the repertoire data. A later genetic analysis took genome-wide SNP genotypes for about 60% of the roughly 670 donors and used that subset as a discovery cohort. All discovery cohort repertoires had been generated on a single sequencing platform. HLA typing included class I and class II loci at four-digit resolution. Typing coverage differed by locus: A, B, C, DRB1 and DQB1 were typed in roughly 620-630 donors, DQA1 in approximately 520, DPA1 in 600 to 610, and DPB1 in 400 to 490. Four or five DR-DQ haplotypes were handled as single units for association and clustering because linkage in the cohort was strong. Among around 400 genotyped donors of the cohort, an average of roughly 230,000 unique TCR beta nucleotide sequences was sequenced per donor, of which about 18% were non-productive. The research as a whole found: Several of the top co-occurrence clusters appeared to be linked to parvovirus B19, influenza, CMV and Epstein-Barr virus, according to a later analysis. A further reported finding was that TCR beta sequences accurately predicted the HLA-A and HLA-B alleles for most subjects in the first cohort. In this cohort, only TCR beta chains were sequenced, and detectable features were limited by the absence of alpha or paired-chain data. A later analysis found that most CMV-associated TCR beta chains appeared HLA-restricted, with HLA associations seemingly driven largely by CMV exposure. At a false discovery rate of 0.05, a later analysis linked 15,000 to 20,000 TCR beta sequences to specific HLA alleles. Immune exposure information for the cohort was limited to CMV serostatus. Sequencing depth was assumed to be roughly uniform across donors in the presence/absence analyses, though that assumption may not hold. Around 16 rarely observed V segments, including chromosome 9 orphons, were excluded from the earlier analysis of almost 600 of the donors because counts were too low. Compared with equally common non-associated chains, HLA-associated TCR beta chains in a later analysis were more clonally expanded and had lower generation probabilities. The authors suggested that the approach could potentially be extended to other disease states and immunological phenotypes. In the study, some 160 TCR beta chains were listed as associated with cytomegalovirus. Cytomegalovirus status was reported to be diagnosed by the classifier with high specificity and sensitivity in both the original and validation cohorts. Strong co-occurrence of HLA alleles, especially DR and DQ, made assigning TCR associations to individual alleles difficult. An association between a missense DCLRE1C variant and V-gene and J-gene trimming of TCR beta chains was found in a later genetic analysis and replicated in an independent cohort. In an earlier analysis of around 600 of the donors, most TCR beta V segments were observed in productive rearrangements about 87% or about 30% of the time, broadly matching IMGT annotations. Across donors, most TCR sequences were observed very rarely, whereas some public TCRs were present in many individuals. Linkage disequilibrium might explain the correlated functional status among segregating V segments, but an unknown experimental factor could not be excluded. In vitro tests confirmed that three of the cytomegalovirus-associated TCR beta chains recognize cytomegalovirus antigens. In a later analysis, the rate of TCR association differed among HLA loci, with DRB1 alleles having the most associated TCRs and HLA-C alleles having the fewest. The sequencing pipeline was judged likely to have produced a cluster of highly shared sequence variants as a technical artifact. Some IMGT-functional V segments, including TRBV6-2 and TRBV6-3, could not be told apart with the 87-base-pair reads, so those segments were excluded. Because HLA typing was unavailable for some donors at each locus, only the typed subset was used in association tests. According to a later genetic analysis, donors in an Asian-associated ancestry cluster had fewer N-insertions in productive TCRs than the roughly 670-donor mean.

The cohort comprised fewer than 700 healthy bone marrow donors. At the time of sampling, every cohort member was nominally healthy, though immune exposures that went unrecorded were likely present. The donor tested CMV seropositive, placing the donor among the 250 to 350 seropositive members of the cohort. Every donor gave a peripheral blood sample, and the peripheral blood mononuclear cells from that sample were used for TCR beta sequencing. The Qiagen DNeasy Blood Extraction Kit was used to extract genomic DNA from the blood cell samples. This receptor was obtained from a young man in good health and CMV-seropositive. Input material: PBMCs. The sequence links TRBV18 to TRBJ2-3; the D gene is perhaps TRBD2, from 5 matching bases. CDR3 region: CASSPSREDTQYF. The DNA sequence is given as TGTGCCAGCTCACCGAGTCGGGAAGATACGCAGTATTTT.